The clone carrying this TCR beta chain was seen repeatedly, ten times or more. As yet, its antigen is unknown. Libraries for TCR beta were made by quantitative 5'-RACE with molecular barcodes. TCRdb redid the calling of the 5' RACE reads with MiXCR, one entry per CDR3 protein. The sample lists about 320,000 distinct CDR3 sequences; under 14% were seen once. The data were taken from a study of CD8 T cells in ankylosing spondylitis. The CDR3 totals 16 residues. CDR1 is SGHDT and CDR2 is YYEEEE in the germline V gene. The V gene lost 0 bases and the J gene lost 3 bases, with 16 bases spanning the gap. Study outcomes and limitations: Disease-linked clones proved CD8+ and comparatively uncommon in peripheral blood. Prior literature has documented some motif variants in synovial fluid and blood from reactive arthritis. The authors reported significant enrichment of disease-linked clones in matched ankylosing spondylitis synovial fluid.

The sequencing sample was made of blood, either unsorted or a sorted T cell fraction (not recorded which). This clonotype was sampled from a female donor with ankylosing spondylitis or in good health (not recorded which). The chain employs TRBV5-6 and TRBJ2-7, with D possibly being TRBD1 (6 bases). The CDR3 loop is CASSLAHRDTFYEQYF. The DNA for the CDR3 is TGTGCCAGCAGCTTGGCACACCGGGACACCTTCTACGAGCAGTACTTC. The complete variable domain, with remaining parts taken from reference TRBV5-6 and TRBJ2-7, reads DAGVTQSPTHLIKTRGQQVTLRCSPKSGHDTVSWYQQALGQGPQFIFQYYEEEERQRGNFPDRFSGHQFPNYSSELNVNALLLGDSALYLCASSLAHRDTFYEQYFGPGTRLTVT.